This TCR beta chain was obtained from a study of preoperative IRX-2 immunotherapy in early breast cancer (dated by TCRdb to about 2019). The library was generated by the immunoSEQ multiplex PCR assay. As stored in TCRdb, this immuneACCESS dataset retains in-frame rearrangements with V and J assigned. A fraction of the clones does not appear; measured against another copy, unresolved V genes explain less than half of the discrepancy, and the remainder lacks a known reason. Counted in this sample were around 25,000 clones; roughly 89% of them appeared once. The ten largest clones represent under 30% of the sample. The label giving this sample's treatment or condition can be read as: preoperative locoregional IRX-2 cytokine immunotherapy. The samples were obtained from a phase Ib study that tested preoperative, locoregional IRX-2 cytokine immunotherapy designed to prime immune responses. Donors were patients with early-stage breast cancer who received IRX-2 before surgery.

As concerns this clone: The target of this receptor is not known. Per-base qualities were not stored, and no clone one base away is much larger.

V is cut by 1 base and J by 4 bases, and the space between the germline ends is 10 bases. There are 14 amino acids in the CDR3, from cysteine to phenylalanine inclusive. CDR3 DNA is the only sequence kept; it has 42 bases, read in frame from the first base. The germline V gene (reference sequence) sets CDR1 to SEHNR and CDR2 to FQNEAQ. This sequence uses TRBV7-9 and TRBJ1-1, with TRBD1 tentatively as D gene (5 bases match). This receptor was obtained from a human donor with breast cancer. Sample: tumor tissue, taken after IRX-2 immunotherapy. At the DNA level, the sequence is TGTGCCAGCAGCTTAGGGGCCCAGGGCACTGAAGCTTTCTTT. The encoded protein is CASSLGAQGTEAFF.